A single sample gave rise to the 28 T cell receptor beta chains below, sequenced in a study of chemoradiotherapy in HPV16-positive cancers. The protocol was immunoSEQ multiplex PCR, while the TCRdb copy is restricted to in-frame clones and leaves out a portion. Here the sample spans under 15,000 clones, over 75% being singletons. The sample was acquired from a patient who underwent chemoradiotherapy. Receptors were obtained from a human donor with HPV-associated anogenital cancer.

The chain employs TRBV10-3 and TRBJ2-3, with 9 bases matching TRBD2. Germline-derived CDR1 and CDR2 are ENHRY and SYGVKD. The length of the CDR3 is 16 residues. V was clipped by 2 bases and J by 4 bases; unmatched bases: 7. The CDR3 DNA sequence: TGTGCCATCAGTGAGGGGGGACTAGCAGGGGCAGATACGCAGTATTTT. It yields the protein CAISEGGLAGADTQYF.

V is TRBV5-6 and J is TRBJ2-7; 8 bases align to TRBD1. The CDR3 loop spans 15 amino acids. Germline loops: CDR1 SGHDT, CDR2 YYEEEE. Trimming removed 2 bases from V and 2 bases from J; junction bases left unmatched: 6. This CDR3 is CASSFRDRLTYEQYF. The CDR3 nucleotides read TGTGCCAGCAGCTTTAGGGACAGGTTGACCTACGAGCAGTACTTC.

The chain combines TRBV9 with TRBJ1-3; 11 bases are a match to TRBD1. The CDR3 extends over 17 amino acids. Trimming cost V 3 bases and J 0 bases; bases outside gene matches: 5. Germline V lookup: CDR1 SGDLS, CDR2 YYNGEE. CDR3 sequence (DNA): TGTGCCAGCAGCGGGGGGACAGGGGGGGACTCTGGAAACACCATATATTTT. This gives the protein CASSGGTGGDSGNTIYF.

The chain recombines TRBV7-3 with TRBJ2-3; 9 nucleotides align to TRBD2. There are 16 residues in the CDR3. Per the germline V gene, CDR1 is SGHTA and CDR2 is FQGTGA. Unmatched junction bases numbered 10, after V lost 5 bases and J lost 4 bases. As DNA, the CDR3 is TGTGCCAGCAGCCCCCGGGGCGGGGGGGCCCCAGATACGCAGTATTTT. This gives the protein CASSPRGGGAPDTQYF.

This clone was recorded once. The genes are TRBV18 and TRBJ1-1, with D unresolved. Germline assignment: CDR1 KGHSH and CDR2 LQKENI. The CDR3 consists of 12 residues. The V end lost 2 bases, the J end lost 10 bases, and 11 bases lay between the germline ends. CDR3 in amino acids: CASSPSDLGAFF. The CDR3 bases are TGTGCCAGCTCACCATCCGACTTGGGAGCTTTCTTT.

The rearrangement joins TRBV5-3 to TRBJ2-5; tentatively, D is TRBD2 (6 bases). TRBV5-3 is treated as an ORF (open reading frame) with a function not yet certain. The germline V and J ends were trimmed by 4 bases and 4 bases, with 11 bases remaining between them. The CDR3 consists of 13 residues. The CDR3 reads CARSERGRETQYF. CDR3 nucleotides: TGTGCCAGAAGCGAACGGGGGAGAGAGACCCAGTACTTC.

The V gene is TRBV4-2, the J gene TRBJ2-1, with D maybe TRBD1 (5 bases). The length of the CDR3 is 17 residues. The germline gives CDR1 LGHNA, CDR2 YNFKEQ. Trimming pared 0 bases from V and 5 bases from J, leaving 17 bases between. For the CDR3, the DNA is TGTGCCAGCAGCCAAGATCCCGTCGGTAGACAGAACAATGAGCAGTTCTTC. Translation: CASSQDPVGRQNNEQFF.

The chain uses TRBV10-2 and TRBJ2-5; 10 bases fit TRBD2. The junction had 7 bases not matched to a gene; V was cut back by 7 bases and J by 5 bases. In germline, CDR1 is WSHSY, CDR2 SAAADI. This CDR3 is 14 amino acids long. CDR3 in DNA: TGCGCCAGCACCGGACTAGCGGTTGGGGAGACCCAGTACTTC. Its protein product is CASTGLAVGETQYF.

This chain joins TRBV7-9 and TRBJ2-1; 14 bases align to TRBD2. The V segment lost 7 bases and the J segment 7 bases; nucleotides outside the gene matches: 3. Germline V lookup: CDR1 SEHNR, CDR2 FQNEAQ (reference sequence). The CDR3 loop spans 14 amino acids. This chain's CDR3 is CASIRTSGGNEQFF. The CDR3 DNA reads TGTGCCAGCATCCGGACTAGCGGGGGGAATGAGCAGTTCTTC.

This clone was picked up a small number of times. This chain links TRBV7-2 with TRBJ1-6, with D hard to call. Germline V gives CDR1 SGHTA, CDR2 FQGNSA. Between the trimmed V and J ends, which lost 1 base and 10 bases, there was a span of 14 bases. This CDR3 spans 15 amino acids. The CDR3 DNA reads as TGTGCCAGCAGCTTAGGGATAGGGTCAAGCTCACCCCTCCACTTT. Translating gives CASSLGIGSSSPLHF.

The chain uses TRBV21-1 and TRBJ2-7. TRBV21-1 is a known pseudogene. This CDR3 is 12 amino acids long. The CDR3 DNA sequence: TGTGCCAGCAGCAGTTGGGGGTTAGGGCAGTACTTC. This gives the protein CASSSWGLGQYF.

The rearrangement joins TRBV28 to TRBJ1-1; D gene uncertain. The V gene's germline CDR1 is MDHEN and CDR2 SYDVKM. This CDR3 has 14 amino acids. Trimming pared 5 bases from V and 3 bases from J, leaving 13 bases between. The CDR3: CASSPSRTYTEAFF. As DNA, the CDR3 is TGTGCCAGCAGTCCTAGTAGGACCTACACTGAAGCTTTCTTT.

The chain recombines TRBV2 with TRBJ1-1, with unresolved D. The CDR3 extends over 16 amino acids. Trimming stripped 6 bases from V and 0 bases from J, with 17 bases between. Germline CDR1 and CDR2: SNHLY and FYNNEI. CDR3 amino acids: CASRVDHSGMNTEAFF. CDR3 DNA: TGTGCCAGCAGGGTTGACCACAGCGGTATGAACACTGAAGCTTTCTTT.

The chain is built from TRBV10-3 and TRBJ1-5; 8 bases align to TRBD1. Losses at the gene ends were 6 bases for V and 1 base for J; bases not matched to a gene: 8. From germline, CDR1 is ENHRY and CDR2 SYGVKD. The CDR3 spans 16 residues. CDR3 DNA sequence: TGTGCCATCAGCTCCAGGGGACAGGACAGCAATCAGCCCCAGCATTTT. Translation gives CAISSRGQDSNQPQHF.

V and J are TRBV10-3 and TRBJ2-7, with 7 bases matching TRBD1. CDR3 size: 14 residues. Germline trimming cut 3 bases from V and 2 bases from J; bases unmatched to any gene: 4. Per the germline V gene, CDR1 is ENHRY and CDR2 is SYGVKD. CDR3 residues: CAISDKGAAYEQYF. The CDR3 DNA sequence: TGTGCCATCAGTGATAAGGGGGCTGCCTACGAGCAGTACTTC.

V is TRBV30 and J is TRBJ1-1, with 12 bases identical to TRBD1. The germline V gene encodes CDR1 GTSNPN and CDR2 SVGIG (reference sequence). Trimming at V came to 7 bases and at J to 3 bases, leaving 3 bases not matched to a gene. The CDR3 contains 13 residues. CDR3 DNA: TGTGCCTTGGGACAGGGGGCGGACACTGAAGCTTTCTTT. This sequence encodes CALGQGADTEAFF.

This clone came up a few times. The chain joins TRBV5-4 to TRBJ1-6; D ambiguous. The CDR3 has 14 residues. From germline, CDR1 is SGHNT and CDR2 YYREEE (reference sequence). The V end lost 0 bases, the J end lost 8 bases, and 9 bases lay between the germline ends. The CDR3 region is CASSLGLMDSPLHF. The CDR3 nucleotides read TGTGCCAGCAGCTTGGGATTGATGGATTCACCCCTCCACTTT.

The chain employs TRBV9 and TRBJ1-2, with TRBD1 as a possible D gene (5 bases). The CDR3 covers 13 residues. V dropped 4 bases and J dropped 2 bases, with 9 bases sitting between them. Per the germline V gene, CDR1 is SGDLS and CDR2 is YYNGEE. The CDR3 protein is CASSIQENYGYTF. The CDR3 coding sequence is TGTGCCAGCAGCATACAGGAGAACTATGGCTACACCTTC.

This chain joins TRBV9 and TRBJ2-3; TRBD1 agrees at 7 bases. J lost 2 bases, V lost 7 bases, and 4 bases had no gene match. Looked up from germline, CDR1 is SGDLS and CDR2 is YYNGEE. This CDR3 comprises 13 residues. The CDR3 DNA sequence: TGTGCCAGCCCGGACAGGTTCACAGATACGCAGTATTTT. Residues: CASPDRFTDTQYF. Filled out from reference TRBV9 and TRBJ2-3, the complete variable domain reads DSGVTQTPKHLITATGQRVTLRCSPRSGDLSVYWYQQSLDQGLQFLIQYYNGEERAKGNILERFSAQQFPDLHSELNLSSLELGDSALYFCASPDRFTDTQYFGPGTRLTVL.

V and J are TRBV21-1 and TRBJ1-4; the table calls TRBD1, which could not be checked here. TRBV21-1 is annotated as a pseudogene. CDR3 length: 22 residues. CDR3 coding DNA: TGTGCCAGCAGCAAAGCCAAACCTCGAGGGGACAAGAAGGGGCCAACTAATGAAAAACTGTTTTTT. This encodes CASSKAKPRGDKKGPTNEKLFF.

In its sample, this clone was seen a few times. The chain is built from TRBV19 and TRBJ2-3; possible D gene TRBD1, 5 bases. The length of the CDR3 is 15 residues. Germline CDR1 and CDR2: LNHDA and SQIVND (reference sequence). V lost 7 bases and J lost 0, with 14 bases in between. CDR3 sequence (DNA): TGTGCCAGTACCCGGACATTCACTAGCACAGATACGCAGTATTTT. This codes for CASTRTFTSTDTQYF.

This clone was counted a few times. The V call is TRBV19, the J call TRBJ1-5; 8 bases line up with TRBD1. In germline, CDR1 is LNHDA, CDR2 SQIVND (reference sequence). The CDR3 loop spans 16 amino acids. The junction had 17 bases not matched to a gene; V was cut back by 8 bases and J by 8 bases. CDR3 protein: CASGGKGQGMEKPQHF. The CDR3 DNA reads as TGTGCCAGTGGGGGAAAAGGACAGGGAATGGAAAAGCCCCAGCATTTT.

This clone was seen only a few times. At one end, the junction sequence differs from germline, possibly due to a read error. The chain joins TRBV7-2 to TRBJ1-2; 7 nucleotides match TRBD1. The CDR3 spans 15 residues. In germline, CDR1 is SGHTA, CDR2 FQGNSA. CDR3 nucleotide sequence: TGTGCCAGCAGCCCCAGGACAGGTCCTAAGTATGGCTACACCTTC. As protein: CASSPRTGPKYGYTF.

The rearrangement joins TRBV7-9 to TRBJ2-7; the match to TRBD1 covers 7 bases. V gave up 5 bases and J gave up 3 bases; unmatched junction bases: 10. The CDR3 is 15 amino acids. Germline lookup yields CDR1 SEHNR and CDR2 FQNEAQ (reference sequence). The CDR3 protein is CASSNGQVGNYEQYF. CDR3 bases: TGTGCCAGCAGCAACGGACAGGTCGGGAACTACGAGCAGTACTTC.

This chain uses TRBV29-1 with TRBJ1-1, with D perhaps TRBD1 (6 bases). The CDR3 loop spans 15 amino acids. Trimming left V 7 bases short and J 1 base short, with 19 bases between. Germline V gene data show CDR1 as SQVTM and CDR2 as ANQGSEA. The CDR3 region is CSELLEARGNTEAFF. The CDR3, as DNA: TGCAGCGAACTTTTAGAGGCCAGGGGGAACACTGAAGCTTTCTTT.

This chain links TRBV6-6 with TRBJ2-1, with 10 bases identical to TRBD2. Losses at the gene ends were 6 bases for V and 9 bases for J; bases not matched to a gene: 11. The CDR3 has 15 amino acids. CDR1 is MNHNY, CDR2 SVGAGI, per germline (reference sequence). The DNA of the CDR3 is TGTGCCAGCAGCTCCGGAGCGGGGGGGCGTAGTGAGCAGTTCTTC. The encoded protein is CASSSGAGGRSEQFF.

The chain joins TRBV6-5 to TRBJ2-2; D gene ambiguous. Germline V gene sequence: CDR1 MNHEY, CDR2 SVGAGI. V was clipped by 6 bases and J by 7 bases, with 12 bases between them. CDR3 size: 13 residues. The CDR3 region is CASSPEPVGELFF. DNA of the CDR3: TGTGCCAGCAGCCCTGAGCCAGTCGGGGAGCTGTTTTTT.

The V and J genes are TRBV11-2 and TRBJ2-3; TRBD1 aligns across 8 bases. This CDR3 contains 14 residues. The V gene's germline CDR1 is SGHAT and CDR2 FQNNGV. V lost 4 bases to trimming and J lost 6 bases; unmatched junction nucleotides: 6. The CDR3 spells CASSSQDRADTQYF. CDR3 nucleotides: TGTGCCAGCAGCTCCCAGGACAGGGCGGATACGCAGTATTTT.